The subject of this entry is one T cell receptor (beta chain). The data were taken from a study of technical replicates of blood from four donors. The CDR3 sequence is 15 residues long. V lost 6 bases and J lost 7; bases outside the gene matches: 12. The germline V gene has CDR1 MNHEY and CDR2 SMNVEV (reference sequence). Assay: immunoSEQ multiplex PCR; the TCRdb copy retains only in-frame clones and omits some. The sample has some 80,000 clones, 90% to 95% seen once; the top ten hold less than 0.5%. The TCR comes from a human donor in good health. Sample: T cells isolated from PBMCs. The V gene is TRBV27, the J gene TRBJ2-7; 10 bases align to TRBD2. For the CDR3, the DNA is TGTGCCAGCAGAACACAAGGGACTAGCGTGTATGAGCAGTACTTC. Its protein product is CASRTQGTSVYEQYF.